This is a list of T cell receptor beta chains from one sample in a study of shared clonotypes between healthy human individuals. Assay: immunoSEQ multiplex PCR; the TCRdb copy retains only in-frame clones and omits some. Of 1.5 million to 1.9 million clones listed, around 98% are singletons. Sample: naive CD4+ T cells sorted from blood. All receptors come from a man younger than 45 in good health. Each CDR3 is given with its conserved first and last residue. D genes are given only for firm matches. Only some rows state a clone size, as once, few, many or a class for expanded clones.

>TRBV7-6|TRBJ2-2|NA|TRBD2
TGTGCCAGCAGGACTAGCGGGACCTACGGGGAGCTGTTTTTT
CASRTSGTYGELFF
>TRBV7-2|TRBJ1-2|NA|TRBD1
TGTGCCAGCAGCAGAACGACAGGGATATATGGCTACACCTTC
CASSRTTGIYGYTF
>TRBV5-4|TRBJ1-2|NA|TRBD1
TGTGCCAGCAGTCAGAGCCAGGGGGCGTACTATGGCTACACCTTC
CASSQSQGAYYGYTF
>TRBV4-3|TRBJ2-7|NA|TRBD2
TGCGCCAGCAGCCCCGGGACTAGCCCTCGGGAGCAGTACTTC
CASSPGTSPREQYF
>TRBV21-1|TRBJ1-5|NA|NA
TGTGCCAGCAGCAAACTTCAAGGCTTGCAGGGACGGAGCAATCAGCCCCAGCATTTT
CASSKLQGLQGRSNQPQHF
>TRBV10-3|TRBJ2-7|NA|TRBD1
TGTGCCATCGCACAGGACAGGGGCTCGAGGGAGCAGTACTTC
CAIAQDRGSREQYF
>TRBV5-1|TRBJ2-1|NA|TRBD2
TGCGCCAGCAGCCTCCCGAGGGCTAGCGGGAGCGATGAGCAGTTCTTC
CASSLPRASGSDEQFF
>TRBV18|TRBJ1-4|NA|NA
TGTGCCAGCTCACCCCTTCAAGCTAATGAAAAACTGTTTTTT
CASSPLQANEKLFF
>TRBV28|TRBJ1-5|once|NA
TGTGCCAGCGACGGGGGAATTCAGCCCCAGCATTTT
CASDGGIQPQHF
>TRBV5-1|TRBJ2-7|NA|NA
TGCGCCAGCAGCAGAAACTTAAACTCCTACGAGCAGTACTTC
CASSRNLNSYEQYF
>TRBV5-1|TRBJ2-3|NA|NA
TGCGCCAGCAGCTTGTTCCGAACCACAGATACGCAGTATTTT
CASSLFRTTDTQYF
>TRBV10-1|TRBJ2-1|NA|TRBD2
TGCGCCAGCAGCACCCTAGCGGGAGGCTACAATGAGCAGTTCTTC
CASSTLAGGYNEQFF
>TRBV28|TRBJ2-1|NA|TRBD2
TGTGCCAGCAGTGACGGACTAGCGGCTAACAATGAGCAGTTCTTC
CASSDGLAANNEQFF
>TRBV4-3|TRBJ1-2|NA|NA
TGCGCCAGCAGCCACGCCCGGTCAGGGCGAGGGGGCTACACCTTC
CASSHARSGRGGYTF
>TRBV29-1|TRBJ2-6|NA|NA
TGCAGCGCCCAAACACGGGACATCCCCTTCTCTGGGGCCAACGTCCTGACTTTC
CSAQTRDIPFSGANVLTF
>TRBV10-3|TRBJ1-2|NA|NA
TGTGCCACCACGGGGGGAATTAACTATGGCTACACCTTC
CATTGGINYGYTF
>TRBV6-6|TRBJ2-2|NA|TRBD2
TGTGCCAGCAGGGGGACTAGCGGGAGACAAGGGGAGCTGTTTTTT
CASRGTSGRQGELFF
>TRBV6-1|TRBJ1-2|NA|NA
TGTGCCAGCAGTGATGTAGGGATCTATGGCTACACCTTC
CASSDVGIYGYTF
>TRBV10-3|TRBJ2-7|NA|NA
TGTGCCATCAGTGAGCCCACAGGGTTGGGATTTTACGAGCAGTACTTC
CAISEPTGLGFYEQYF
>TRBV1|TRBJ2-7|NA|NA
TGCACCAGCAGACGCGGGGGGCTAGCGGATTACCCCTACGAGCAGTACTTC
CTSRRGGLADYPYEQYF
>TRBV2|TRBJ2-2|NA|TRBD1
TGTGCCAGCAGTGGCAGGGGGCGATACACCGGGGAGCTGTTTTTT
CASSGRGRYTGELFF
>TRBV28|TRBJ2-1|NA|TRBD2
TGTGCCAGCAGCCCCAATCTAGCGGGAGGGGACAATGAGCAGTTCTTC
CASSPNLAGGDNEQFF
>TRBV7-2|TRBJ2-2|NA|TRBD2
TGTGCCAGCAGCTTAGCCCGACTAGCGGGAGGACCCACCGGGGAGCTGTTTTTT
CASSLARLAGGPTGELFF
>TRBV11-2|TRBJ1-2|NA|NA
TGTGCCAGCAGCCCGGACACCAACTATGGCTACACCTTC
CASSPDTNYGYTF
>TRBV10-1|TRBJ2-2|NA|TRBD2
TGCGCCAGCAGTGCCTATACCGGGACTAGCGGGAGGGCGAACACCGGGGAGCTGTTTTTT
CASSAYTGTSGRANTGELFF
>TRBV6-6|TRBJ2-7|NA|TRBD1
TGTGCCAGCAGTTCCGTACCCCCAGGACAGGGGGGCGAGCAGTACTTC
CASSSVPPGQGGEQYF
>TRBV6-5|TRBJ1-3|NA|NA
TGTGCCAGCAGTTCGAACCGGGGGCCAGGAAACACCATATATTTT
CASSSNRGPGNTIYF
>TRBV11-2|TRBJ2-3|NA|TRBD1
TGTGCCAGCAGCTCGATCCGGGACAGGGGGCCCGAAGATACGCAGTATTTT
CASSSIRDRGPEDTQYF